A single sample gave rise to the 8 T cell receptor beta chains below, sequenced in a study of cytomegalovirus exposure and HLA in healthy donors. PCR primers comprised 60 Vbeta and 13 Jbeta primers. Assay: immunoSEQ multiplex PCR; the TCRdb copy retains only in-frame clones and omits some. This table holds 130,000 or so clones, approximately 80% found once. The sample comprised PBMCs. These receptors were obtained from a man in his forties in good health and CMV-seronegative.

The rearrangement links TRBV19 to TRBJ2-7; 8 bases line up with TRBD1. Germline V gives CDR1 LNHDA, CDR2 SQIVND (reference sequence). CDR3 length: 14 amino acids. V shed 6 bases, J shed 2 bases, and the junction held 6 bases outside the gene matches. CDR3 protein: CASRDRAIPYEQYF. CDR3 nucleotide sequence: TGTGCCAGTAGGGACAGGGCCATTCCCTACGAGCAGTACTTC.

The chain is built from TRBV28 and TRBJ2-7, with D possibly being TRBD2 (6 bases). CDR1 is MDHEN, CDR2 SYDVKM, per germline. V dropped 6 bases and J dropped 2 bases, with 17 bases sitting between them. This CDR3 region has 15 residues. The CDR3 sequence: CASSTRRGPAYEQYF. Here the CDR3 DNA reads TGTGCCAGCAGCACACGGCGGGGCCCTGCCTACGAGCAGTACTTC.

J is TRBJ2-1 and V is TRBV2; a weak D match, TRBD1 (5 bases). In germline, CDR1 is SNHLY, CDR2 FYNNEI. V was trimmed by 0 bases and J by 5 bases, leaving 8 bases between them. The CDR3 contains 14 residues. CDR3 DNA sequence: TGTGCCAGCAGTGAAGCGGGGCCAGACAATGAGCAGTTCTTC. It specifies CASSEAGPDNEQFF.

V usage is TRBV23-1 and J usage is TRBJ1-1; D is ambiguous. TRBV23-1 is annotated as an ORF whose role is uncertain. This CDR3 contains 16 residues. Deletions cut 1 base from V and 8 bases from J, with 20 bases between. Here the CDR3 DNA reads TGCGCCAGCAGTCAATTTGCCAGGACCTCCGGGGTCGAAGCTTTCTTT. Its translation is CASSQFARTSGVEAFF.

The CDR3 DNA sequence: TGTGCCAGCAGCCAAGCCATAGTCGGGGAGACCCAGTACTTC. Amino acid sequence: CASSQAIVGETQYF. The chain recombines TRBV14 with TRBJ2-5; D not certain. The CDR3 covers 14 residues. V shed 1 base and J shed 5 bases, with 11 bases lying between them. The germline V gene encodes CDR1 SGHDN and CDR2 FVKESK.

The chain has TRBV10-1 and TRBJ2-7; D ambiguous. The germline V gene has CDR1 WNHNN and CDR2 SYGVQD (reference sequence). V was shortened by 10 bases and J by 3 bases, with 4 bases between the two germline ends. This CDR3 contains 9 residues. Here the CDR3 DNA reads TGCGCCACCATCTACGAGCAGTACTTC. Protein product: CATIYEQYF.

CDR3 sequence: CASSYQRGAETQYF. CDR3 nucleotides: TGTGCCAGCAGTTACCAGCGGGGGGCGGAGACCCAGTACTTC. The chain recombines TRBV6-5 with TRBJ2-5; TRBD2 agrees at 9 bases. The CDR3 is 14 residues long. V dropped 2 bases and J dropped 5; count of bases not matched to a gene: 3. The germline V gene has CDR1 MNHEY and CDR2 SVGAGI.

This rearrangement joins TRBV18 to TRBJ2-7, with a tentative D call TRBD2 (6 bases). The germline V and J ends were trimmed by 4 bases and 2 bases, with 15 bases remaining between them. The V gene's germline CDR1 is KGHSH and CDR2 LQKENI. The CDR3 runs 15 residues. The chain's CDR3 is CASSLLPSGAYEQYF. The CDR3 DNA reads as TGTGCCAGCTCACTTCTCCCTTCGGGGGCCTACGAGCAGTACTTC.